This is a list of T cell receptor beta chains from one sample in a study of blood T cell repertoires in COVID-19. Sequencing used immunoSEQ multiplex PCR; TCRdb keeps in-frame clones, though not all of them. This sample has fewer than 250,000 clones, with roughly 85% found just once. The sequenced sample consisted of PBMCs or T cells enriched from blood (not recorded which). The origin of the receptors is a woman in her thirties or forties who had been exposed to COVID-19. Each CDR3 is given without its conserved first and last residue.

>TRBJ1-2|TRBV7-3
ASSSSTGRDGYT
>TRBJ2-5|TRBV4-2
ASSQDQLAGGNQETQY
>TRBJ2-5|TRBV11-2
ASSLVAPKRGAKETQY
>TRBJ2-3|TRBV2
ASSKNPMRTDTQY
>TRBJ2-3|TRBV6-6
ASSYRGQKSTDTQY
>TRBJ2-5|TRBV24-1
ATSHHGGGEETQY
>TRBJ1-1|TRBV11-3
ASSLGAANTEAF
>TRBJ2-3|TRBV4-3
ASSQGGQSASSTDTQY
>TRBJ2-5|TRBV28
ASSLDGQKTQY
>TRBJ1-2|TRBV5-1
ASSPGGGVWGYT
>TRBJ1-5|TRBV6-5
ASSTTGNGQPQH
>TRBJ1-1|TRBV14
ASSQGSGNTEAF
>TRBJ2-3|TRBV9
ASTRGPREDTQY
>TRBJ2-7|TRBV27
ASSLSGQGWAYEQY
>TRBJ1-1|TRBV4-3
ATRRYYRGNTEAF
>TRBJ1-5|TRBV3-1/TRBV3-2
ASSHAGGRGIYSNQPQH
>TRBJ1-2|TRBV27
ASRTGQGADGYT
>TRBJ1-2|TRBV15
ATSRETGGEPGYT
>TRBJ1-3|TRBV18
ASSPPGGAEQGGNTIY
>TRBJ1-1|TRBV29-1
SVEVSGRAF
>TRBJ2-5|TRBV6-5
ASMGTGGVETQY
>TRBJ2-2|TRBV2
ATQGGDNTGELF
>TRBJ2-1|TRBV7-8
ASSLAPTGDSKQF
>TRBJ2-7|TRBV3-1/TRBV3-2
ASSPKGLAGALWAEQY
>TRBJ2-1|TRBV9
ASSPRGSGGGYEQF
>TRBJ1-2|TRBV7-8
ASSFGLLEVYT
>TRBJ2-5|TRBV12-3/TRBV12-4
ASSSEETQY
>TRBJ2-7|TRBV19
ASSPGTGPSYEQY
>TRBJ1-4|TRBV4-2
ASSQAPLWTKKLF
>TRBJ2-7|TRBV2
ASSLNDRGNEQY
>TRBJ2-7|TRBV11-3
ASSSAGTAVYEQY
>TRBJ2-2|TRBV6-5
ASSKQIVDTGELF
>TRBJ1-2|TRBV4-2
ASSQERQGGYT
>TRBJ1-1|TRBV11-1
ASSYDSGPNTEAF
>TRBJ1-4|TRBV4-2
ASSQDRPTERNEKLF
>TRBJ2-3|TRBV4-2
ASSQEGVAGGRDTQY
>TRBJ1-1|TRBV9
ASSAPGTAEAF
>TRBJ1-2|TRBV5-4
ASGSTGAADGYT
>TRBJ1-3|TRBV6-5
ASSYSTGNPGNTIY
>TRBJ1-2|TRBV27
ASSPTGNYGYT
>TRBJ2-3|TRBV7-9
ASSQLGDTQY
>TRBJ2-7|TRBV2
ASSQGQGLSYEQY
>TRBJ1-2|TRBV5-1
ASSLGQGNYGYT
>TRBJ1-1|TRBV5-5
ASSQDRGTEAF
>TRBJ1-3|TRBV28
ASSLFVLDRGTFGNTIY
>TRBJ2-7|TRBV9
ASSVNEPYEQY
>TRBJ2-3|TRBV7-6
ASNFGGPTDTQY
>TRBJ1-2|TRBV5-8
ASSFPGQRDYGYT
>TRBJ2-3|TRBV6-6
ATHRGQEVTDTQY
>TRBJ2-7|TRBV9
ASSVEAGGLSYEQY
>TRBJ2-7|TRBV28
ASKGQGRSEQY
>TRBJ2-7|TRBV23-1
ASSGFDRASSYEQY
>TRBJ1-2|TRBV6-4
ASSDSGNDAPRTNYGYT
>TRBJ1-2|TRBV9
ASSVAFSDGYT
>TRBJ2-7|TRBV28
ASSLGTEQY
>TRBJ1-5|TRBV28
ASSSRRVTGHPGPQH
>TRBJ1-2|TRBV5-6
ASSFTTNYGYT
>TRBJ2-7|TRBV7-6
ASSLASQGPEQY
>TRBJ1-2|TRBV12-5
ASGPYRRDWGIGSGYT